This is a list of T cell receptor beta chains from one sample in a study of T cells in localized non-small cell lung cancer. The assay was immunoSEQ multiplex PCR, and TCRdb's table has in-frame clones only and misses some. The profile covers about 40,000 clones, with around nine tenths appearing a single time and 3.5% to 4% taken by the ten largest. Sequencing was performed on peripheral blood, taken before any cancer treatment. The receptors come from a man aged 18 to 50 with stage I lung adenocarcinoma. Both conserved end residues are part of each CDR3. The D gene is left open where the match is weak. Expanded clones are given a class, and other clones once, few, many or no size at all.

TRBV4-2	TRBD2	TRBJ2-2	.	TGTGCCAGCAGCCCCCCGGGACTAGCCGGGGAGCTGTTTTTT	CASSPPGLAGELFF
TRBV11-3	.	TRBJ2-2	once	TGTGCCAGCAGCTTAGACCCGCTTGGGACGAACACCGGGGAGCTGTTTTTT	CASSLDPLGTNTGELFF
TRBV4-2	TRBD1	TRBJ1-2	.	TGTGCCAGCAGCCAAGTTCTTTTACAGGGGGACGGCTACACCTTC	CASSQVLLQGDGYTF
TRBV4-3	.	TRBJ2-5	.	TGCGCCAGCAGCCAAGATGGATCGGGGGTAGTTGAGACCCAGTACTTC	CASSQDGSGVVETQYF
TRBV2	TRBD1	TRBJ1-2	.	TGTGCCGTCGGACAGGGCATTGGCTATGGCTACACCTTC	CAVGQGIGYGYTF
TRBV7-7	.	TRBJ2-5	few	TGTGCCAGCAGCTCCGGTAGACGGGTGGTCGGGGAGACCCAGTACTTC	CASSSGRRVVGETQYF
TRBV30	TRBD1	TRBJ1-3	.	TGTGCACAGGGGGAAATCGGAAACACCATATATTTT	CAQGEIGNTIYF
TRBV5-1	TRBD1	TRBJ2-7	.	TGCGCCAGCAGCTTAGCAGGGGGAAGACGGAACGAGCAGTACTTC	CASSLAGGRRNEQYF
TRBV2	.	TRBJ2-4	.	TGTGCCAGCAAGGCCATAGGGGGGGGAATGGGAAACATTCAGTACTTC	CASKAIGGGMGNIQYF
TRBV7-3	.	TRBJ2-1	.	TGTGCCAGCAGCCTCCTCCGCCGGGGGCGGGAGAACAATGAGCAGTTCTTC	CASSLLRRGRENNEQFF
TRBV28	TRBD1	TRBJ1-1	.	TGTGCCAGCCTACAGGGGAGAACTGAAGCTTTCTTT	CASLQGRTEAFF
TRBV7-9	.	TRBJ2-7	.	TGTGCCAGCAGCCGAGAACGGGTTGGTTACGAGCAGTACTTC	CASSRERVGYEQYF
TRBV4-3	.	TRBJ1-2	few	TGCGCCAGCAGCCACAACAGGGCAGCTAACTATGGCTACACCTTC	CASSHNRAANYGYTF
TRBV7-9	.	TRBJ1-1	few	TGTGCCAGCAGCTTAGGACAGATGAACACTGAAGCTTTCTTT	CASSLGQMNTEAFF
TRBV6-5	TRBD2	TRBJ2-3	.	TGTGCCAGCAGTTTTTTTCCCGGGACTAGTAAGGATACGCAGTATTTT	CASSFFPGTSKDTQYF
TRBV15	.	TRBJ1-6	.	TGTGCCACAAATCAGGGAAGGATGAATTCACCCCTCCACTTT	CATNQGRMNSPLHF
TRBV30	.	TRBJ1-1	few	TGTGCCTGGAGTGTAAACAGTAACACTGAAGCTTTCTTT	CAWSVNSNTEAFF
TRBV30	.	TRBJ2-1	.	TGTGCCTGGAGTGCCCAGTCATACAATGAGCAGTTCTTC	CAWSAQSYNEQFF
TRBV6-1	.	TRBJ1-2	.	TGTGCCAGCCGAAGTGGCGGACAGTCCAACTATGGCTACACCTTC	CASRSGGQSNYGYTF
TRBV19	.	TRBJ1-1	few	TGTGCCAGTACCGGGACAAACCGGAACACTGAAGCTTTCTTT	CASTGTNRNTEAFF
TRBV28	TRBD1	TRBJ1-1	.	TGTGCCAGCAGTTTGGGGGGCAGGGGGAGGGGCACTGAAGCTTTCTTT	CASSLGGRGRGTEAFF
TRBV27	.	TRBJ1-1	.	TGTGCCAGCAGTCCCCTCCACCTCACTGAAGCTTTCTTT	CASSPLHLTEAFF
TRBV6-5	TRBD1	TRBJ1-3	once	TGTGCCAGCAGTCGAACAGGGGGCTCTGGAAACACCATATATTTT	CASSRTGGSGNTIYF
TRBV7-6	TRBD2	TRBJ2-1	.	TGTGCCAGCAGCTTAGTTAAGGGGAGGGGTGAGCAGTTCTTC	CASSLVKGRGEQFF
TRBV7-9	.	TRBJ2-7	.	TGTGCCAGCAGCTTAGTAGCCAACCCCTACGAGCAGTACTTC	CASSLVANPYEQYF
TRBV7-2	.	TRBJ2-7	.	TGTGCCAGCAGCTCAACCTCCGGACATCCCTACGAGCAGTACTTC	CASSSTSGHPYEQYF
TRBV7-6	.	TRBJ2-1	.	TGTGCCAGCAGCTTGGATGGGCGGAGCAATGAGCAGTTCTTC	CASSLDGRSNEQFF
TRBV9	.	TRBJ2-2	.	TGTGCCAGCAGCGTAGATCCCCCAGGACAAGCCGGGGAGCTGTTTTTT	CASSVDPPGQAGELFF
TRBV7-9	.	TRBJ2-5	.	TGTGCCAGCAGCTTACCGCTGGGGGCCCAAGAGACCCAGTACTTC	CASSLPLGAQETQYF
TRBV4-2	.	TRBJ1-2	few	TGTGCCAGCAGCCAAGACCGGGGCTCCTACACCTTC	CASSQDRGSYTF
TRBV28	.	TRBJ2-1	.	TGTGCCAGCACCAATAAGGGGGGGAACTACAATGAGCAGTTCTTC	CASTNKGGNYNEQFF
TRBV15	.	TRBJ1-6	.	TGTGCCACCAGCAGAGGCGGACAGTATAATTCACCCCTCCACTTT	CATSRGGQYNSPLHF
TRBV5-1	.	TRBJ1-2	.	TGCGCCAGCCGACCCGGGGACGCCTATGGCTACACCTTC	CASRPGDAYGYTF
TRBV7-9	.	TRBJ1-2	.	TGTGCCAGCAGCTTAGGCAGGCTCGATGGCTACACCTTC	CASSLGRLDGYTF
TRBV27	TRBD1	TRBJ1-2	.	TGTGCCAGCAGTAGTACAGGGGTCTATGGCTACACCTTC	CASSSTGVYGYTF
TRBV28	.	TRBJ1-6	few	TGTGCCAGCAGTTACGACACGAATTCACCCCTCCACTTT	CASSYDTNSPLHF
TRBV18	.	TRBJ2-1	.	TGTGCCAGCTCACCACCCCTAGACAGCGACTCCTACAATGAGCAGTTCTTC	CASSPPLDSDSYNEQFF
TRBV19	.	TRBJ1-3	.	TGTGCCAGTAGTGTGACTTGGTCCTCTGGAAACACCATATATTTT	CASSVTWSSGNTIYF
TRBV2	TRBD1	TRBJ1-4	.	TGTGCCAGCAGGAGGGACAGATCAACTAATGAAAAACTGTTTTTT	CASRRDRSTNEKLFF
TRBV2	TRBD1	TRBJ1-4	.	TGTGCCAGCAGGGAGCGGGACAGGGCGCAAAAACTGTTTTTT	CASRERDRAQKLFF
TRBV5-4	TRBD1	TRBJ1-2	.	TGTGCCAGCAGCTTGGGGACCAGGGGGATCGAGTATGGCTACACCTTC	CASSLGTRGIEYGYTF
TRBV5-6	.	TRBJ2-1	.	TGTGCCAGCAGCTTGGTATGGGGGAATGAGCAGTTCTTC	CASSLVWGNEQFF
TRBV7-8	.	TRBJ1-1	.	TGTGCCAGCAGCTTAGCGAGTGGTCTTGGCACTGAAGCTTTCTTT	CASSLASGLGTEAFF
TRBV13	.	TRBJ1-1	.	TGTGCCAGCAGCTTAGCTCCGGGCCGGAACACTGAAGCTTTCTTT	CASSLAPGRNTEAFF
TRBV6-8	.	TRBJ2-1	.	TGTGCCAGCCCCCTTCGGGGCAATGAGCAGTTCTTC	CASPLRGNEQFF
TRBV6-5	TRBD1	TRBJ1-1	.	TGTGCCAGCTGGAGCGACAGGGGGAACACTGAAGCTTTCTTT	CASWSDRGNTEAFF
TRBV30	TRBD2	TRBJ2-7	.	TGTGCCTGGAGTCGGGACTATTACGAGCAGTACTTC	CAWSRDYYEQYF
TRBV7-2	.	TRBJ1-3	.	TGTGCCAGCAGCTTAGATTATGGGAGCTCTGGAAACACCATATATTTT	CASSLDYGSSGNTIYF
TRBV7-2	.	TRBJ2-2	.	TGTGCCAGCAGCTTAGCGGTCGGAACGGAGGAGCTGTTTTTT	CASSLAVGTEELFF
TRBV5-6	.	TRBJ2-1	.	TGTGCCAGCAGCTTGGGTTGGGGGGTCTACAATGAGCAGTTCTTC	CASSLGWGVYNEQFF
TRBV5-5	TRBD1	TRBJ1-6	.	TGTGCCAGCAGCCCACGGACAGGGGGATATAATTCACCCCTCCACTTT	CASSPRTGGYNSPLHF
TRBV4-3	.	TRBJ1-6	.	TGCGCCAGCAGCCAAGATCGGAGGGGAGGCGCGAATTCACCCCTCCACTTT	CASSQDRRGGANSPLHF
TRBV30	TRBD1	TRBJ1-2	.	TGTGCCTGGAGTCTAGACAGGGGTGATTATGGCTACACCTTC	CAWSLDRGDYGYTF
TRBV2	TRBD2	TRBJ2-5	once	TGTGCCAGCAGAAAGCGGGATGAGACCCAGTACTTC	CASRKRDETQYF